The clone carrying this T cell receptor (beta chain) appeared many times. TCRdb re-called the 5' RACE reads with MiXCR, one entry per CDR3 protein. The table shows under 300,000 distinct CDR3 sequences, with 6.9% occurring only once. Per germline, CDR1 MNHEY and CDR2 SVGEGT. This CDR3 contains 12 residues. V was cut by 8 bases and J by 4 bases, with 9 bases left in between. The data stem from a study of T cells after yellow fever vaccination. J is TRBJ1-5 and V is TRBV6-2 or TRBV6-3; D is unresolved. The specimen comprised CD4+ T cells sorted from PBMCs, sampled 15 days after the yellow fever booster vaccination. The TCR was taken from a man aged 30-40 years who received the YFV17D yellow fever vaccine. The CDR3 is CASSPPNQPQHF. CDR3 bases: TGTGCCAGCTCCCCCCCAAATCAGCCCCAGCATTTT.